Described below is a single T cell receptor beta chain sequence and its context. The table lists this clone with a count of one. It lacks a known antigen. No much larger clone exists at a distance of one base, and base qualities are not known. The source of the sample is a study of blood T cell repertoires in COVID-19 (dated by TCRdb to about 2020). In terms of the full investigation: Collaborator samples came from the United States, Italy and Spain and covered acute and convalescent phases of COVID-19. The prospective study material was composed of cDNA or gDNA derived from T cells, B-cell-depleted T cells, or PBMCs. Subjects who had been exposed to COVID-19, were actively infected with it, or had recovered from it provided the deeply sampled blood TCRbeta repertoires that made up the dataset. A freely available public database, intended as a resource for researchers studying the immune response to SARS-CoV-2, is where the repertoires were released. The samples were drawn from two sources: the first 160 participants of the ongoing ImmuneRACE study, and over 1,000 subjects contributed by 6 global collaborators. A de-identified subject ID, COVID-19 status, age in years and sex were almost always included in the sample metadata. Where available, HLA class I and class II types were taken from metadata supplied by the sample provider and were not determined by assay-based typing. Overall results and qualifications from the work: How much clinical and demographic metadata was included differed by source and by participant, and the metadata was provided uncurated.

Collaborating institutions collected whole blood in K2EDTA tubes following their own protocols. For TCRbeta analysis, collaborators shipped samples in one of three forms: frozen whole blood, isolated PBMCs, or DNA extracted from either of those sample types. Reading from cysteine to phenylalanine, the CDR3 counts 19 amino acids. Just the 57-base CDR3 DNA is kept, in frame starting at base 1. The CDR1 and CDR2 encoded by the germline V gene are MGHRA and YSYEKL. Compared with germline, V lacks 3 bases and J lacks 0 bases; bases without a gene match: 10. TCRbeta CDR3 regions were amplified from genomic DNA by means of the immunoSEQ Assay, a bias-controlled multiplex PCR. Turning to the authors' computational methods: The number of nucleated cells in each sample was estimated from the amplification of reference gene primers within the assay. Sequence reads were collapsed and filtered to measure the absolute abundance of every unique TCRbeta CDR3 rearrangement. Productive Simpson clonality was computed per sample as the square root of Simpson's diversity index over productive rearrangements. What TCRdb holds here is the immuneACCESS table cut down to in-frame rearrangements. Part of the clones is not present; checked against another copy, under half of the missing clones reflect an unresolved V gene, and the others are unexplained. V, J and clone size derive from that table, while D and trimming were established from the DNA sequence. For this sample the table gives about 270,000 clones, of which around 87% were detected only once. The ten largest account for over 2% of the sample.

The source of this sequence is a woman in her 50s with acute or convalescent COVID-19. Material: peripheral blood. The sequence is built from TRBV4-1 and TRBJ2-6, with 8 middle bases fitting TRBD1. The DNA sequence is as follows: TGCGCCAGCAGCCAGCCCAGGACAGGGCGCAGCTCTGGGGCCAACGTCCTGACTTTC. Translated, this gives CASSQPRTGRSSGANVLTF.